Below, 25 T cell receptor beta chains from the same sample are listed, as sequenced in a study of cytomegalovirus exposure and HLA in healthy donors. Measured with immunoSEQ multiplex PCR; TCRdb has only the in-frame clones, and not every one. The sample records under 250,000 clones, roughly 80% being singletons. The specimen sequenced was PBMCs. The receptor set was obtained from a woman under 30 in good health and CMV-seronegative.

The chain joins TRBV5-1 to TRBJ1-1; D remains ambiguous. This CDR3 has 14 residues. Germline CDR1 reads SGHRS; CDR2 reads YFSETQ. Trimming cost V 4 bases and J 3 bases, with 13 bases left between them. The CDR3 here is CASSLGGRDTEAFF. DNA for the CDR3: TGCGCCAGCAGCCTTGGAGGGCGGGACACTGAAGCTTTCTTT.

The genes are TRBV7-8 and TRBJ1-1, with D uncertain. The CDR3 spans 14 residues. CDR1 is SGHVS and CDR2 is FQNEAQ in the germline V gene. The V gene lost 0 bases and the J gene lost 3 bases, with 8 bases spanning the gap. The CDR3 DNA reads TGTGCCAGCAGCTTAGCGTCGGGAGACACTGAAGCTTTCTTT. Protein: CASSLASGDTEAFF.

This sequence joins TRBV5-1 and TRBJ2-1; 12 nucleotides line up with TRBD2. V shed 0 bases and J 7 bases; nucleotides not matched to a gene: 11. Germline CDR1 reads SGHRS; CDR2 reads YFSETQ. This CDR3 region has 18 residues. The DNA of the CDR3 is TGCGCCAGCAGCTTGGTCTCTAGCGGGAGGGCCGGGTTGAATGAGCAGTTCTTC. Its protein product is CASSLVSSGRAGLNEQFF.

The chain is built from TRBV14 and TRBJ2-7; 9 bases align to TRBD2. Trimming removed 2 bases from V and 2 bases from J; junction bases left unmatched: 1. Germline CDR1 and CDR2: SGHDN and FVKESK. This CDR3 is 14 amino acids long. This chain's CDR3 is CASSQLAGTYEQYF. Here the CDR3 DNA reads TGTGCCAGCAGCCAACTAGCGGGGACCTACGAGCAGTACTTC.

The chain uses TRBV27 and TRBJ1-4; TRBD1 matches 8 bases. The germline CDR1 and CDR2 sequences are MNHEY and SMNVEV (reference sequence). This CDR3 is built from 15 residues. Germline trimming cut 5 bases from V and 5 bases from J; bases unmatched to any gene: 7. In DNA form, the CDR3 reads TGTGCCAGCAGTAAGTCCAGGGGGCCAAATGAAAAACTGTTTTTT. This codes for CASSKSRGPNEKLFF.

The genes are TRBV25-1 and TRBJ2-1; weak D call: TRBD2 (7 bases). The CDR3 is made up of 16 amino acids. CDR1 and CDR2 (germline): MGHDK, SYGVNS. V lost 3 bases, J lost 7 bases, and 19 bases lay in between. The CDR3: CASSEGERGGRNEQFF. CDR3 DNA sequence: TGTGCCAGCAGTGAGGGTGAAAGGGGGGGCAGAAATGAGCAGTTCTTC.

The chain recombines TRBV29-1 with TRBJ2-7; 9 nucleotides align to TRBD2. V dropped 4 bases and J dropped 2; count of bases not matched to a gene: 6. The CDR3 runs to 14 residues. Germline CDR1 SQVTM, CDR2 ANQGSEA. The CDR3 spells CSVVWASGTYEQYF. In DNA form, the CDR3 reads TGCAGCGTTGTTTGGGCTAGCGGGACCTACGAGCAGTACTTC.

The rearrangement joins TRBV29-1 to TRBJ2-7; possible D gene TRBD2, 7 bases. This CDR3 is built from 14 residues. Trimming took off 4 bases at V and 4 bases at J, with 17 bases between the two ends. Germline CDR1 and CDR2: SQVTM and ANQGSEA. CDR3 DNA sequence: TGCAGCGTTGTCGGGGGGCGCGTTGATTACGAGCAGTACTTC. Its translation: CSVVGGRVDYEQYF.

The V call is TRBV5-1, the J call TRBJ2-3; 8 nucleotides align to TRBD1. This CDR3 has 14 residues. Germline CDR1 and CDR2: SGHRS and YFSETQ. V lost 7 bases, J lost 4 bases, and 8 bases stayed unmatched. The chain's CDR3 is CASGGQTGADTQYF. As DNA, the CDR3 is TGCGCCAGCGGAGGACAGACAGGGGCAGATACGCAGTATTTT. Full variable domain (rest looked up from reference TRBV5-1 and TRBJ2-3): KAGVTQTPRYLIKTRGQQVTLSCSPISGHRSVSWYQQTPGQGLQFLFEYFSETQRNKGNFPGRFSGRQFSNSRSEMNVSTLELGDSALYLCASGGQTGADTQYFGPGTRLTVL.

The chain is built from TRBV19 and TRBJ1-4; 9 nucleotides agree with TRBD1. CDR1 is LNHDA, CDR2 SQIVND, per germline (reference sequence). This CDR3 comprises 13 residues. The V gene end was trimmed by 10 bases and the J gene end by 6 bases; junction bases not matched to a gene: 6. The CDR3: CATRDRVDEKLFF. CDR3 bases: TGTGCCACCCGGGACAGGGTTGATGAAAAACTGTTTTTT.

This clone has more than one count but fewer than ten. The chain uses TRBV12-2 and TRBJ1-5; TRBD1, as called in the table, went unchecked against the DNA. TRBV12-2 is assigned pseudogene status. The CDR3 is made up of 17 amino acids. CDR3 protein: CASRLPRQGIGNQPQHF. The CDR3 DNA follows: TGTGCAAGTCGCTTACCAAGACAGGGAATTGGCAATCAGCCCCAGCATTTT.

This clone was picked up a small number of times. V gene TRBV20-1 combines with J gene TRBJ1-1, with D possibly being TRBD1 (6 bases). The length of the CDR3 is 11 residues. CDR1 is DFQATT and CDR2 is SNEGSKA in the germline V gene (reference sequence). CDR3 in amino acids: CSPRQAPEAFF. DNA of the CDR3: TGCAGCCCCAGACAGGCGCCTGAAGCTTTCTTT.

The chain employs TRBV6-6 and TRBJ2-2, with no clear D. Germline V lookup: CDR1 MNHNY, CDR2 SVGAGI (reference sequence). The V end was cut by 6 bases, the J end by 2 bases, with 1 base between. CDR3 length: 11 amino acids. The CDR3 region has the DNA TGTGCCAGCAGCAACACCGGGGAGCTGTTTTTT. Protein sequence: CASSNTGELFF.

This sequence joins TRBV4-1 and TRBJ2-3; no firm D call. Trimming pared 1 base from V and 0 bases from J, leaving 8 bases between. The CDR3 runs 15 residues. In germline, CDR1 is MGHRA, CDR2 YSYEKL. CDR3 in DNA: TGCGCCAGCAGCCAAGGCCAGCCTAGCACAGATACGCAGTATTTT. The encoded protein is CASSQGQPSTDTQYF.

The V and J genes are TRBV30 and TRBJ2-2, with 8 bases that match TRBD1. The CDR3 runs 16 residues. V gave up 5 bases and J gave up 1 base; unmatched junction bases: 9. In germline, CDR1 is GTSNPN, CDR2 SVGIG (reference sequence). Written as DNA, the CDR3 is TGTGCCTGGTTTCCCCGGGACAGGTTGAACACCGGGGAGCTGTTTTTT. It is translated as CAWFPRDRLNTGELFF.

The chain is built from TRBV5-4 and TRBJ2-7, with D tentatively TRBD1 or TRBD2 (6 bases each). Trimming shortened V by 4 bases and J by 5 bases, and 13 bases separated the two germline ends. The CDR3 has 13 amino acids. CDR1 is SGHNT, CDR2 YYREEE, per germline (reference sequence). The CDR3: CASSPFGGHEQYF. CDR3 nucleotide sequence: TGTGCCAGCAGCCCCTTTGGGGGGCACGAGCAGTACTTC.

The chain recombines TRBV5-4 with TRBJ2-5; TRBD2 aligns across 9 bases. CDR3 size: 14 residues. The trim removed 4 bases at V and 5 bases at J, leaving 6 bases unmatched. Germline CDR1 and CDR2: SGHNT and YYREEE (reference sequence). The CDR3 DNA reads as TGTGCCAGCAGCGGGAGCGGGAGGTTGGAGACCCAGTACTTC. Translating it yields CASSGSGRLETQYF.

This clone has a single count. The chain carries TRBV1 and TRBJ2-1. TRBV1 is a pseudogene segment. The length of the CDR3 is 13 residues. The CDR3 nucleotides are TGCACCAGCAGCCCCCCAGGGGGGGATGAGCAGTTCTTC. Translated, it gives CTSSPPGGDEQFF.

J is TRBJ1-1 and V is TRBV28; 9 bases line up with TRBD1. J was trimmed by 0 bases and V by 5 bases; bases with no gene match: 7. The CDR3 covers 16 residues. Germline CDR1 is MDHEN and CDR2 is SYDVKM. CDR3 DNA sequence: TGTGCCAGCAGTCGGGACAGGGTGAGGGTGAACACTGAAGCTTTCTTT. It codes for CASSRDRVRVNTEAFF. Complete variable domain (other parts from reference TRBV28 and TRBJ1-1): DVKVTQSSRYLVKRTGEKVFLECVQDMDHENMFWYRQDPGLGLRLIYFSYDVKMKEKGDIPEGYSVSREKKERFSLILESASTNQTSMYLCASSRDRVRVNTEAFFGQGTRLTVV.

This sequence joins TRBV6-5 and TRBJ1-2, with D maybe TRBD1 (5 bases). The CDR3 runs to 13 residues. CDR1 is MNHEY, CDR2 SVGAGI, per germline. Trimming stripped 5 bases from V and 5 bases from J, with 12 bases between. The CDR3 DNA is TGTGCCAGCAGTCCACGACAGCCTTATGGCTACACCTTC. Protein: CASSPRQPYGYTF.

As regards this clone: Within the sample, other DNA sequences also encode this same CDR3. This chain links TRBV30 with TRBJ2-7; D not certain. The length of the CDR3 is 11 residues. V lost 0 bases to trimming and J lost 4 bases, with 4 bases between them. CDR1 and CDR2 from the germline V gene are GTSNPN and SVGIG (reference sequence). CDR3 sequence: CAWSVTYEQYF. Here the CDR3 DNA reads TGTGCCTGGAGTGTCACTTACGAGCAGTACTTC.

V and J are TRBV2 and TRBJ1-3; perhaps TRBD1 as D (6 bases). This CDR3 spans 15 amino acids. With 4 bases removed from V and 0 bases from J, the gap between germline ends came to 10 bases. Germline V gene lookup returns CDR1 SNHLY and CDR2 FYNNEI. CDR3 sequence (DNA): TGTGCCAGCAGTGTAGGACAGAACTCTGGAAACACCATATATTTT. This translates into CASSVGQNSGNTIYF. Together with reference TRBV2 and TRBJ1-3, the CDR3 gives the full variable domain: EPEVTQTPSHQVTQMGQEVILRCVPISNHLYFYWYRQILGQKVEFLVSFYNNEISEKSEIFDDQFSVERPDGSNFTLKIRSTKLEDSAMYFCASSVGQNSGNTIYFGEGSWLTVV.

The V and J genes are TRBV9 and TRBJ2-7, with 12 bases aligning to TRBD2. The CDR3 extends over 15 amino acids. Germline loops: CDR1 SGDLS, CDR2 YYNGEE. The J segment lost 3 bases and the V segment lost 4 bases, leaving 5 bases of the junction unmatched. The CDR3: CASSPGLAGLYEQYF. The CDR3, as DNA: TGTGCCAGCAGCCCAGGACTAGCGGGACTCTACGAGCAGTACTTC.

This chain uses TRBV4-1 with TRBJ1-2; TRBD1 agrees at 7 bases. Per the germline V gene, CDR1 is MGHRA and CDR2 is YSYEKL. V was clipped by 2 bases and J by 0 bases; unmatched bases: 9. The CDR3 consists of 17 residues. The CDR3 DNA is TGCGCCAGCAGCCAATTGACAGGGCGCCTTTCTAACTATGGCTACACCTTC. It encodes CASSQLTGRLSNYGYTF.

CDR3: CASSQEYGLQHLPYEQYF. CDR3 bases: TGCGCCAGCAGCCAAGAATACGGACTCCAACATCTCCCCTACGAGCAGTACTTC. The chain carries TRBV4-1 and TRBJ2-7; D is possibly TRBD2 (5 bases). The CDR3 totals 18 residues. Looked up from germline, CDR1 is MGHRA and CDR2 is YSYEKL. Between the trimmed V and J ends, which lost 0 bases and 2 bases, there was a span of 20 bases.